This TCR beta chain was sequenced for a study of cytomegalovirus exposure and HLA in healthy donors. Study-level findings and limits: The study dropped some indistinguishable V segments, TRBV6-2 and TRBV6-3 among them. Highest at DRB1 and lowest at HLA-C, TCR association rates differed among HLA loci in a later analysis. Among donors in an Asian-associated ancestry cluster, a later analysis reportedly found fewer N-insertions than the approximately 700-donor mean.

For this clone: Its specificity is unknown.

The PCR employed 60 Vbeta primers together with 13 Jbeta primers. This table comes from immunoSEQ multiplex PCR, and its TCRdb copy is limited to in-frame clones, with some not included. In the table there are roughly 240,000 clones, 82% of which are singletons. The CDR3 extends over 15 amino acids. V dropped 0 bases and J dropped 4; count of bases not matched to a gene: 5. Germline lookup yields CDR1 SGHRS and CDR2 YFSETQ. What was sequenced was PBMCs. This chain joins TRBV5-1 and TRBJ2-5, with 8 bases lining up with TRBD2. This clonotype was obtained from a woman aged 40 to 50 in good health and CMV-seropositive. CDR3 loop: CASSLGNGRGETQYF. CDR3 nucleotides: TGCGCCAGCAGCTTGGGTAACGGGAGGGGAGAGACCCAGTACTTC.